The text below deals with one T cell receptor (beta chain). Method: immunoSEQ multiplex PCR; TCRdb's copy keeps in-frame clones and lacks some. The table lists under 55,000 clones, approximately 92% of them singletons. This specimen comes from a study of OX40 agonist ivuxolimab in advanced cancers. About the research overall: Dose-escalation cases comprised hepatocellular carcinoma, melanoma, renal cell or head and neck cancer.

Sample: CD4+ or CD8+ T cells sorted from blood, taken in a trial of the OX40 agonist ivuxolimab. The receptor comes from an adult with an advanced solid tumor such as melanoma, head and neck, liver or kidney cancer.

As DNA, the CDR3 is TGTGCCATCAGTGATCCTAGCGGGAGGGAGGCCTACAATGAGCAGTTCTTC. It encodes CAISDPSGREAYNEQFF. This rearrangement joins TRBV10-3 to TRBJ2-1; TRBD2 matches at 12 bases. CDR1 and CDR2 (germline): ENHRY, SYGVKD. The CDR3 is 17 residues long. Trimming took 3 bases from V and 2 from J; bases not matched to a gene: 5.